This T cell receptor beta chain came from a study of T cell responses to AZD1222 COVID-19 vaccine. The CDR3 has 16 residues. Germline V gene lookup returns CDR1 MGHRA and CDR2 YSYEKL. The ends lost 1 base at V and 1 base at J; junction bases unmatched: 6. Only in-frame clones appear in the TCRdb table, and some are missing; sequencing was by immunoSEQ multiplex PCR. The top ten clones hold 9.8% of a sample with about 70,000 clones, about four fifths of them seen once. This chain connects TRBV4-1 to TRBJ1-1; TRBD1 aligns across 7 bases. The sequenced sample was peripheral blood, obtained on day 0 of AZD1222 vaccination. The clonotype comes from an adult in good health. The CDR3 DNA reads TGCGCCAGCAGCCAAGCTCCCCAGGGGGGGAACACTGAAGCTTTCTTT. It yields the protein CASSQAPQGGNTEAFF.